The TCR beta chain under discussion was sequenced for a study of cytomegalovirus exposure and HLA in healthy donors. Whole-study context: A later analysis reported the roughly 130 validation repertoires used the same platform as the approximately 660 first-cohort repertoires.

Germline assignment: CDR1 SGHAT and CDR2 FQNNGV. After removal of 4 bases from V and 3 bases from J, the junction contained 7 bases not matched to a gene. The CDR3 has 16 amino acids. The repertoire was sequenced with immunoSEQ multiplex PCR; TCRdb's copy has only in-frame clones and lacks some. This repertoire shows 120,000 or so clones, roughly nine tenths found once; its top ten account for around 1.1%. The chain employs TRBV11-2 and TRBJ2-1; 9 nucleotides line up with TRBD1. Sequenced sample: PBMCs. This receptor was obtained from a woman between 18 and 30 years old in good health and CMV-seronegative. The DNA for the CDR3 is TGTGCCAGCAGCTCCATGGACAGGGGATTCTACAATGAGCAGTTCTTC. It specifies CASSSMDRGFYNEQFF.